The sequence of this T cell receptor (beta chain) was determined in a study of glioma-infiltrating T cells. V lost 3 bases, J lost 3 bases, and 6 bases lay in between. Germline V gives CDR1 KGHSH, CDR2 LQKENI. The CDR3 has 13 amino acids. This clonotype was recorded at least ten times. Amplification of TCR alpha and beta CDR3 regions from RNA used iRepertoire nested multiplex PCR. One entry per CDR3 protein, called by TCRdb with MiXCR from the multiplex PCR reads. The sample includes around 190,000 distinct CDR3 sequences, around 30% seen only once; the top ten take 20% to 25%. Input material: glioma tissue, nonneoplastic brain tissue, or PBMCs (not recorded which). The J gene is TRBJ2-1, the V gene TRBV18; TRBD1 is a possible D gene (5 bases). This receptor was identified in a human donor with low-grade glioma or glioblastoma, undergoing nonglioma brain surgery, or in good health (not recorded which). CDR3 bases: TGTGCCAGCTCACCCGACAGCTACAATGAGCAGTTCTTC. It codes for CASSPDSYNEQFF. Full variable domain (remainder filled in from reference TRBV18 and TRBJ2-1): NAGVMQNPRHLVRRRGQEARLRCSPMKGHSHVYWYRQLPEEGLKFMVYLQKENIIDESGMPKERFSAEFPKEGPSILRIQQVVRGDSAAYFCASSPDSYNEQFFGPGTRLTVL.